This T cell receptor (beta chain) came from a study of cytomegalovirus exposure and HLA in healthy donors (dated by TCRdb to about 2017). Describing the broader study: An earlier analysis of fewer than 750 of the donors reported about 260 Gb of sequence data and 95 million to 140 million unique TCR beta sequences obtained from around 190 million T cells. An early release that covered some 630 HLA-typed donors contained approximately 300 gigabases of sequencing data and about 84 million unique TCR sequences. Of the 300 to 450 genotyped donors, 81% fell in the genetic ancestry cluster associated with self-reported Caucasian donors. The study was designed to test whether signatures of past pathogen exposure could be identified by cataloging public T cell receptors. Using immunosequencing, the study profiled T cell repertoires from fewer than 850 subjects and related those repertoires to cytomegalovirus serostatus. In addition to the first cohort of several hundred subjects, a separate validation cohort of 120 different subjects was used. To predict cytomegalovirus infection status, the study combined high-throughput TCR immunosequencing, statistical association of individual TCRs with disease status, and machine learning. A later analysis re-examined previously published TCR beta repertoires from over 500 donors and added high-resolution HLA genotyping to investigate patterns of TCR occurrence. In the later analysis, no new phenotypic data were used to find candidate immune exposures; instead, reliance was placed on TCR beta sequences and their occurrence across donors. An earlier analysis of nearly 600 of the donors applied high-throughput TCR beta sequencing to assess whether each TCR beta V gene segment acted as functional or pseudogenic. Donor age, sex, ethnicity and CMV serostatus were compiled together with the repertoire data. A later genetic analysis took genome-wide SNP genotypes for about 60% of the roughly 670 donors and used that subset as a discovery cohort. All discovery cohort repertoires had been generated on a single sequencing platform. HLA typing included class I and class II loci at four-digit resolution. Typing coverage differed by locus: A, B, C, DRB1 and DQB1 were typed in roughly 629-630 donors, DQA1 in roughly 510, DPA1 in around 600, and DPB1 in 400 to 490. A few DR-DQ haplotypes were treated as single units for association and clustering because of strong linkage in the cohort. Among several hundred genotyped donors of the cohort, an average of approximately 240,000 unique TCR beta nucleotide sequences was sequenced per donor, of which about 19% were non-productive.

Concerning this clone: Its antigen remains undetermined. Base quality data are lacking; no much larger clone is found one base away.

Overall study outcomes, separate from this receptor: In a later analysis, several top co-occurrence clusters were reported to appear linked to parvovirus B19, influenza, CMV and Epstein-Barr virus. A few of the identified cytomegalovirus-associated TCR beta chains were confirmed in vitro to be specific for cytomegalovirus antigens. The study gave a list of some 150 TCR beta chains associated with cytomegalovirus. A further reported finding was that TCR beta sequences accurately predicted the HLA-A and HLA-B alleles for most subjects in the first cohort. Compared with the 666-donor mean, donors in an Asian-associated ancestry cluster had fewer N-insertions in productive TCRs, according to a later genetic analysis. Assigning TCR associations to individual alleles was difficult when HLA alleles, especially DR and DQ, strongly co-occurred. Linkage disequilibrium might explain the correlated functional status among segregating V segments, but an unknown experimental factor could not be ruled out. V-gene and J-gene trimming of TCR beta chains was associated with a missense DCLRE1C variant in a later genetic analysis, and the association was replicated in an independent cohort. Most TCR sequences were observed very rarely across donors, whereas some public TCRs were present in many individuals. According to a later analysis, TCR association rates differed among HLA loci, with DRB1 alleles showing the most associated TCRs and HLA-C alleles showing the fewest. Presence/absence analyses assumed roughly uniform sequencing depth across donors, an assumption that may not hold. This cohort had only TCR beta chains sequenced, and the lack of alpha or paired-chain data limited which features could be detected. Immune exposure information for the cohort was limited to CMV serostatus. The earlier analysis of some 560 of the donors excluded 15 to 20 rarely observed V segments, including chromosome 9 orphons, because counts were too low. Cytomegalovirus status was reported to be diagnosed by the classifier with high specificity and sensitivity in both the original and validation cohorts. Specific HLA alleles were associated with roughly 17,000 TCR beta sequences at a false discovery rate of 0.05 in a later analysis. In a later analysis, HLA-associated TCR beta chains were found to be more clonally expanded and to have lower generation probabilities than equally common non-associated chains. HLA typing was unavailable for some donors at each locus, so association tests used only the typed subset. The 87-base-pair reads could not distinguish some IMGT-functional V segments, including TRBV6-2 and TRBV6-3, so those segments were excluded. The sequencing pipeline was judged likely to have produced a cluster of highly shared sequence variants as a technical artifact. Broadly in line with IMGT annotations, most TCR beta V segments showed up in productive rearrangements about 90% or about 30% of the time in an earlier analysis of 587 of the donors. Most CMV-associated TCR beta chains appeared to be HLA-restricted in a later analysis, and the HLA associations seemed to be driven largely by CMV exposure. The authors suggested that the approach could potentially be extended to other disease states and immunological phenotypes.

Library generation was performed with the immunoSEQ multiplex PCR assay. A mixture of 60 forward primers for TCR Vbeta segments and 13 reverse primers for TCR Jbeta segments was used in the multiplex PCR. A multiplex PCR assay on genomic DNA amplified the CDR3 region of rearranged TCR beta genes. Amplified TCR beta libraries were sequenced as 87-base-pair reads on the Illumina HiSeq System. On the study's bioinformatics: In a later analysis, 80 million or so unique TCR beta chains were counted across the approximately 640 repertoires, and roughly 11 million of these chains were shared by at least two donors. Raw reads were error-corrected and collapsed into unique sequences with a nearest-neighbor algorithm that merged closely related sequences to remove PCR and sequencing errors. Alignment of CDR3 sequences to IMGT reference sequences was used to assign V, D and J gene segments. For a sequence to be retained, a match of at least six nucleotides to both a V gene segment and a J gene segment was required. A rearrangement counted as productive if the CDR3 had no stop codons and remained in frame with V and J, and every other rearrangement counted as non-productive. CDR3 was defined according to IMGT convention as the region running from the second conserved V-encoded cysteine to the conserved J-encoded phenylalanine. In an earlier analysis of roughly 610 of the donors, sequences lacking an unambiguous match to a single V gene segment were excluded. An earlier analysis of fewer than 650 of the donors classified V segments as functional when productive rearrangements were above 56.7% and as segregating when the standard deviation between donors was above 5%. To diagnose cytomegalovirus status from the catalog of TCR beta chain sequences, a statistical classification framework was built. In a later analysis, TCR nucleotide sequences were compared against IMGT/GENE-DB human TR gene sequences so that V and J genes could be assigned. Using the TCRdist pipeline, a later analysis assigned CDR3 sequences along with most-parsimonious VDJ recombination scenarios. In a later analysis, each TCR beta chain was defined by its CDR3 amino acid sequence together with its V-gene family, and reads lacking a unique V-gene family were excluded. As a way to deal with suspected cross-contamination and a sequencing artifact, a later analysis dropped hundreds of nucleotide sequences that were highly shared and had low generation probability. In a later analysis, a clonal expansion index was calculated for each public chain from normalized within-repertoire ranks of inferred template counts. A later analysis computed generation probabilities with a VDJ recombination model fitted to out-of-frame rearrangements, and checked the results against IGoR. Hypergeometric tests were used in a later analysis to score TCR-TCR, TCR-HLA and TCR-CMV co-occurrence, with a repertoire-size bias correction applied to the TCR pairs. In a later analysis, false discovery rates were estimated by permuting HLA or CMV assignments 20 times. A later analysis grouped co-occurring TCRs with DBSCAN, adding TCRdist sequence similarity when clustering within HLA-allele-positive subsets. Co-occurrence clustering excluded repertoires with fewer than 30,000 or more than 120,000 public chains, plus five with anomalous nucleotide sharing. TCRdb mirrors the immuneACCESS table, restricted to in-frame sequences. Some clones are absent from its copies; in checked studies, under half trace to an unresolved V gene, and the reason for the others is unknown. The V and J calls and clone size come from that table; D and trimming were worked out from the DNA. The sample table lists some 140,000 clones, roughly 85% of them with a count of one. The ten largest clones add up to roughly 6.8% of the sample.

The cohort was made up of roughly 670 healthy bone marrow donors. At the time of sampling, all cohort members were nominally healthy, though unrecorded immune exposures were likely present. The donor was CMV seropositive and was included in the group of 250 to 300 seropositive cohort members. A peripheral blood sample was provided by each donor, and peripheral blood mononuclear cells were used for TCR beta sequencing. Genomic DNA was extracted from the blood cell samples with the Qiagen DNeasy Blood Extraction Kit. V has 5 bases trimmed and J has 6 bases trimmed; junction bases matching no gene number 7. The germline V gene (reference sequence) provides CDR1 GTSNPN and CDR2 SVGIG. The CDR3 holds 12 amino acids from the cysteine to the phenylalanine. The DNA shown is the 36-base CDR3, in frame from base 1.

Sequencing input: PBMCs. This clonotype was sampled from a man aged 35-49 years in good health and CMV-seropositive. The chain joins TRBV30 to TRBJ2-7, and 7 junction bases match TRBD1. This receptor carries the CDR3 CAWDREGSEQYF. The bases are TGTGCCTGGGACAGGGAAGGGTCCGAGCAGTACTTC.